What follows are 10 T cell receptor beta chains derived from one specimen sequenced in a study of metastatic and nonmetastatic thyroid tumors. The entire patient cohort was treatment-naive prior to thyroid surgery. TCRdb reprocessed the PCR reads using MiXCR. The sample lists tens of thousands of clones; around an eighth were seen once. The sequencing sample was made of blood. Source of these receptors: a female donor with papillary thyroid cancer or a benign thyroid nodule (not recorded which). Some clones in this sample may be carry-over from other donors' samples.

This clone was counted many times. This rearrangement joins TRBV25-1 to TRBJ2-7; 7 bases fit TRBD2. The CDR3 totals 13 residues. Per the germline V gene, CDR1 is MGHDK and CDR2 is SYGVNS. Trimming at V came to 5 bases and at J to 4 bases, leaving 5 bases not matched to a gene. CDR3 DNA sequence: TGTGCCAGCAGTCCAGCGGGGCAGTACGAGCAGTACTTC. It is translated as CASSPAGQYEQYF.

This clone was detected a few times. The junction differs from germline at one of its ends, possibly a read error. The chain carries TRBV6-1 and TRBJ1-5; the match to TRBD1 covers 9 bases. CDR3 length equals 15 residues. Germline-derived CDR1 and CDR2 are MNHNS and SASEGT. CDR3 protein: CASSPYRGRRQPRHF. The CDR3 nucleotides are TGTGCCAGCAGCCCCTACAGGGGGCGAAGGCAGCCCCGGCATTTT.

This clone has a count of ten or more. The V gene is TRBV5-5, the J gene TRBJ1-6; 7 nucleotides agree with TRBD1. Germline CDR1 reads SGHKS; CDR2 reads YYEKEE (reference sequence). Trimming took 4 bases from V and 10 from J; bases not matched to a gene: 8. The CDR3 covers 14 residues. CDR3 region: CASSDDRVGSPLHF. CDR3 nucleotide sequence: TGTGCCAGCAGCGACGACAGGGTGGGCTCACCCCTCCACTTT.

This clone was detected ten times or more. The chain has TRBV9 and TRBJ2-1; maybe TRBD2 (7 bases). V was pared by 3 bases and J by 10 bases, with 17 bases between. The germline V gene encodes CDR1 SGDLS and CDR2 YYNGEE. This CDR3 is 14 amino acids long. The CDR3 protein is CASSAWGGRREQFF. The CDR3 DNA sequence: TGTGCCAGCAGCGCTTGGGGGGGGCGCCGGGAGCAGTTCTTC.

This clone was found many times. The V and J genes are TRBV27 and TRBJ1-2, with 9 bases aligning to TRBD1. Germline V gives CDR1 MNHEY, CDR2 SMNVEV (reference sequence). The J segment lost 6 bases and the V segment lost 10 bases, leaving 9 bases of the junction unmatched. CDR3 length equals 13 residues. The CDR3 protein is CATRQGVYHGYTF. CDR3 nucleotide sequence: TGTGCCACCCGACAGGGGGTGTATCATGGCTACACCTTC.

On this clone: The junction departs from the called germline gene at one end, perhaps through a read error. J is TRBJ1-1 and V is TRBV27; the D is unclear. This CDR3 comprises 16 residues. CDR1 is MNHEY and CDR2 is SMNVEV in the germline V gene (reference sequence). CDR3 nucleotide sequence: TGTGCCAGCAGTTTATCGGAAGGAACCTTGAACACTGGAGCTTTCTTT. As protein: CASSLSEGTLNTGAFF.

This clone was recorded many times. For the CDR3, the DNA is TGTGCCAGCAGCCAAGAACTCGCAGCGGACGAGCAGTACTTC. This codes for CASSQELAADEQYF. This chain joins TRBV3-1 and TRBJ2-7; D possibly corresponds to TRBD2 (5 bases). This CDR3 has 14 residues. Germline V CDR1 and CDR2: LGHDT, YNNKEL (reference sequence). V lost 0 bases to trimming and J lost 5 bases, with 11 bases between them.

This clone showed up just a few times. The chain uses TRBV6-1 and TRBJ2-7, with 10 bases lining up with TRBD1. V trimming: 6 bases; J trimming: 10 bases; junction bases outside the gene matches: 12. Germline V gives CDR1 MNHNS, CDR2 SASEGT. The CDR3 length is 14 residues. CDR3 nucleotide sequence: TGTGCCAGCAGGACAGGGGGCCTCTCCTACTATCAGTACTTC. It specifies CASRTGGLSYYQYF.

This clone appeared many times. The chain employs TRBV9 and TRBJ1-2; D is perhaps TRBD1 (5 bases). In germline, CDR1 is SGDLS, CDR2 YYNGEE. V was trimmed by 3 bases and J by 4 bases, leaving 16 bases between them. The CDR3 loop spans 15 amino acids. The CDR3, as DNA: TGTGCCAGCAGCGGTCGTTGGGGCGAGGGCTATGGCTACACCTTC. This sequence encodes CASSGRWGEGYGYTF.

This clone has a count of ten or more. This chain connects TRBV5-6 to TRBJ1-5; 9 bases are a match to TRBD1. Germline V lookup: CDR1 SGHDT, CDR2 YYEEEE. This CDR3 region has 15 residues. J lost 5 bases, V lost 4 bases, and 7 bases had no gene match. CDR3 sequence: CASSRDRGVDQPQHF. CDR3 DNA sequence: TGTGCCAGCAGCCGAGACAGGGGGGTCGATCAGCCCCAGCATTTT.